This T cell receptor (beta chain) was obtained from a study of blood T cell repertoires in COVID-19. Study-wide context: The United States, Italy and Spain provided the acute and convalescent COVID-19 samples. T cells, B-cell-depleted T cells, or PBMCs supplied cDNA or gDNA.

CDR1 MNHEY and CDR2 SVGAGI come from the germline V gene. The CDR3 is 13 residues long. J gave up 4 bases and V 5 bases, and 2 bases lay outside the gene matches. Per the study methods: Reference gene primers were amplified, and this amplification served to estimate nucleated cell counts. Some clones are missing from TCRdb's copy, which holds only in-frame ones; the method was immunoSEQ multiplex PCR. V, J and clone size reflect that table, while D and trimming were determined from the DNA. The profile shows some 180,000 clones, 75% to 90% of them singletons. V and J are TRBV6-5 and TRBJ1-5, with 7 bases fitting TRBD1. Specimen: peripheral blood. The TCR comes from a woman aged 55-75 years with acute or convalescent COVID-19. The CDR3 bases are TGTGCCAGCAGTAGGGACAGAAATCAGCCCCAGCATTTT. It yields the protein CASSRDRNQPQHF.